These 2 T cell receptor beta chains came from one sample sequenced in a study of blood T cell repertoires in COVID-19 (TCRdb year 2020). The library was obtained by the immunoSEQ multiplex PCR assay. Here the immuneACCESS table is served through TCRdb, limited to in-frame sequences with V and J called. Missing clones are a known gap in these copies; in checked studies unresolved V genes cover under half, and the rest lacks a known reason. This sample has fewer than 250,000 clones in its table, and roughly 88% of those were observed once. Roughly 6.2% of the sample is held by the ten biggest clonotypes. Source material: peripheral blood. These receptor sequences come from a woman in her 40s who had recovered from COVID-19.

The V and J genes are TRBV29-1 and TRBJ2-3, with TRBD1 as a possible D gene (5 bases). The CDR3 sequence is 16 residues long. V was cut by 3 bases and J by 5 bases, with 21 bases left in between. Germline V lookup: CDR1 SQVTM, CDR2 ANQGSEA. DNA of the CDR3: TGCAGCGTTGATTTTGGAGTCAGGGATGGGGTAGATACGCAGTATTTT. Amino acid sequence: CSVDFGVRDGVDTQYF.

The J gene is TRBJ1-1, the V gene TRBV27; the match to TRBD1 covers 7 bases. The CDR3 contains 14 residues. The V gene end was trimmed by 5 bases and the J gene end by 1 base; junction bases not matched to a gene: 4. Germline lookup yields CDR1 MNHEY and CDR2 SMNVEV (reference sequence). The CDR3 spells CASSPGQENTEAFF. DNA for the CDR3: TGTGCCAGCAGTCCCGGACAGGAGAACACTGAAGCTTTCTTT.